These T cell receptor beta chains were read from a single sample in a study of T cell repertoires in cytomegalovirus infection. TCRdb ran MiXCR on the reads and lists one entry per CDR3 protein. The sample has about 490,000 distinct CDR3 sequences, about 17% seen once. Sample: CD8+ T cells from PBMCs. These receptors all stem from a human donor in good health (CMV status not recorded). Some clones in this sample may be carry-over from other donors' samples. CDR3s include the opening cysteine and the closing phenylalanine or tryptophan. D genes are given only for firm matches. Clone size is given for some rows only: seen once, a few or many times, or a class if the clone is expanded.

clone size: .
J gene: TRBJ2-7
D gene: TRBD2
V gene: TRBV20-1
CDR3 protein: CSASPARDYYEQYF
CDR3 DNA: TGCAGTGCTAGCCCTGCTCGGGACTACTACGAGCAGTACTTC

clone size: many
J gene: TRBJ2-5
D gene: TRBD1
V gene: TRBV7-3
CDR3 protein: CASRAQGEAQETQYF
CDR3 DNA: TGTGCCAGCAGGGCACAGGGGGAAGCCCAAGAGACCCAGTACTTC

clone size: .
J gene: TRBJ1-4
D gene: .
V gene: TRBV19
CDR3 protein: CASRSQGEPNEKLFF
CDR3 DNA: TGTGCCAGTCGTTCCCAGGGCGAACCTAATGAAAAACTGTTTTTT

clone size: many
J gene: TRBJ1-1
D gene: TRBD1
V gene: TRBV6-1
CDR3 protein: CASSPRDRVNTEAFF
CDR3 DNA: TGTGCCAGCAGTCCACGGGACAGAGTAAACACTGAAGCTTTCTTT

clone size: few
J gene: TRBJ2-5
D gene: TRBD2
V gene: TRBV29-1
CDR3 protein: CSVSGSSGRGETQYF
CDR3 DNA: TGCAGCGTCTCAGGGTCTAGCGGGAGGGGGGAGACCCAGTACTTC

clone size: .
J gene: TRBJ2-5
D gene: TRBD2
V gene: TRBV2
CDR3 protein: CASSDPQREGQETQYF
CDR3 DNA: TGTGCCAGCAGTGACCCCCAGCGGGAGGGCCAAGAGACCCAGTACTTC

clone size: few
J gene: TRBJ2-7
D gene: TRBD2
V gene: TRBV4-1
CDR3 protein: CASSQGLGGIYEQYF
CDR3 DNA: TGCGCCAGCAGCCAAGGACTCGGGGGGATCTACGAGCAGTACTTC

clone size: many
J gene: TRBJ2-6
D gene: .
V gene: TRBV7-7
CDR3 protein: CAVRPTGANVLTF
CDR3 DNA: TGTGCCGTCAGGCCGACCGGGGCCAACGTCCTGACTTTC

clone size: .
J gene: TRBJ1-5
D gene: TRBD1
V gene: TRBV27
CDR3 protein: CASSPKTGPSGPQHF
CDR3 DNA: TGTGCCAGCAGTCCCAAGACAGGGCCCTCTGGGCCCCAGCATTTT

clone size: .
J gene: TRBJ2-5
D gene: .
V gene: TRBV13
CDR3 protein: CASSEGQSGETQYF
CDR3 DNA: TGTGCCAGCAGCGAAGGACAATCGGGGGAGACCCAGTACTTC

clone size: few
J gene: TRBJ2-7
D gene: TRBD2
V gene: TRBV14
CDR3 protein: CASSQRRGRGEQYF
CDR3 DNA: TGTGCCAGCAGCCAAAGACGAGGGAGGGGCGAGCAGTACTTC

clone size: many
J gene: TRBJ1-2
D gene: .
V gene: TRBV6-1
CDR3 protein: CASSERSEGSNYGYTF
CDR3 DNA: TGTGCCAGCAGTGAAAGGTCGGAGGGATCTAACTATGGCTACACCTTC

clone size: .
J gene: TRBJ2-3
D gene: TRBD1
V gene: TRBV27
CDR3 protein: CASSLGTGWTDTQYF
CDR3 DNA: TGTGCCAGCAGTTTAGGGACAGGGTGGACAGATACGCAGTATTTT

clone size: few
J gene: TRBJ1-2
D gene: .
V gene: TRBV6-1
CDR3 protein: CATGLGYTF
CDR3 DNA: TGTGCCACGGGACTGGGCTACACCTTC

clone size: .
J gene: TRBJ1-6
D gene: .
V gene: TRBV14
CDR3 protein: CASSQGRGDSPLHF
CDR3 DNA: TGTGCCAGCAGCCAAGGAAGGGGTGATTCACCCCTCCACTTT

clone size: many
J gene: TRBJ1-1
D gene: TRBD1
V gene: TRBV10-3
CDR3 protein: CAISEDGQGAVSNTEAFF
CDR3 DNA: TGTGCCATCAGTGAGGATGGACAGGGGGCTGTATCGAACACTGAAGCTTTCTTT

clone size: many
J gene: TRBJ2-7
D gene: TRBD1
V gene: TRBV7-8
CDR3 protein: CASSLGPLLGTGIYEQYF
CDR3 DNA: TGTGCCAGCAGCTTAGGACCCCTACTCGGGACAGGGATCTACGAGCAGTACTTC

clone size: many
J gene: TRBJ1-1
D gene: TRBD1
V gene: TRBV28
CDR3 protein: CASSSLGTGEANTEAFF
CDR3 DNA: TGTGCCAGCAGTTCGTTGGGGACAGGGGAAGCGAACACTGAAGCTTTCTTT

clone size: many
J gene: TRBJ2-7
D gene: .
V gene: TRBV7-9
CDR3 protein: CASSLTGRGWAYEQYF
CDR3 DNA: TGTGCCAGCAGCCTCACAGGGAGGGGTTGGGCCTACGAGCAGTACTTC

clone size: few
J gene: TRBJ2-1
D gene: .
V gene: TRBV11-2
CDR3 protein: CASSRRWGDEQFF
CDR3 DNA: TGTGCCAGCAGCCGCAGGTGGGGGGACGAGCAGTTCTTC

clone size: many
J gene: TRBJ2-5
D gene: .
V gene: TRBV6-5
CDR3 protein: CASSSRRAHTQETQYF
CDR3 DNA: TGTGCCAGCAGTTCTCGTCGTGCACACACACAAGAGACCCAGTACTTC

clone size: .
J gene: TRBJ1-2
D gene: .
V gene: TRBV6-6
CDR3 protein: CASSYSRRDGYTF
CDR3 DNA: TGTGCCAGCAGTTACTCGAGAAGGGATGGCTACACCTTC

clone size: .
J gene: TRBJ2-7
D gene: TRBD2
V gene: TRBV20-1
CDR3 protein: CSAGEGLAGGQTYEQYF
CDR3 DNA: TGCAGTGCTGGAGAGGGGCTAGCGGGAGGGCAGACCTACGAGCAGTACTTC

clone size: few
J gene: TRBJ1-1
D gene: .
V gene: TRBV3-1
CDR3 protein: CASSRRGSHWDTEAFF
CDR3 DNA: TGTGCCAGCAGCCGCCGGGGGTCTCACTGGGACACTGAAGCTTTCTTT

clone size: many
J gene: TRBJ2-3
D gene: .
V gene: TRBV28
CDR3 protein: CASSLLDLSTDTQYF
CDR3 DNA: TGTGCCAGCAGTTTACTCGACTTGAGCACAGATACGCAGTATTTT

clone size: few
J gene: TRBJ2-7
D gene: .
V gene: TRBV4-1
CDR3 protein: CASSPQGMDIYEQYF
CDR3 DNA: TGCGCCAGCAGCCCACAGGGCATGGATATCTACGAGCAGTACTTC

clone size: many
J gene: TRBJ1-5
D gene: .
V gene: TRBV12-3/TRBV12-4
CDR3 protein: CASSLGRGVNQPQHF
CDR3 DNA: TGTGCCAGCAGTTTAGGGAGGGGGGTCAATCAGCCCCAGCATTTT

clone size: .
J gene: TRBJ1-1
D gene: .
V gene: TRBV19
CDR3 protein: CASSIVEGVAEAFF
CDR3 DNA: TGTGCCAGTAGTATAGTCGAAGGGGTGGCTGAAGCTTTCTTT

clone size: many
J gene: TRBJ1-5
D gene: TRBD1
V gene: TRBV7-9
CDR3 protein: CASSSHPSTGAREPQHF
CDR3 DNA: TGTGCCAGCAGCTCCCACCCCTCGACAGGGGCGAGAGAGCCCCAGCATTTT

clone size: few
J gene: TRBJ2-7
D gene: .
V gene: TRBV4-1
CDR3 protein: CASGPTFGTSYEQYF
CDR3 DNA: TGCGCCAGCGGCCCGACATTCGGAACCTCCTACGAGCAGTACTTC

clone size: few
J gene: TRBJ2-7
D gene: .
V gene: TRBV4-1
CDR3 protein: CASSPPGRGRTYEQYF
CDR3 DNA: TGCGCCAGCAGCCCACCGGGACGGGGAAGAACCTACGAGCAGTACTTC

clone size: few
J gene: TRBJ2-3
D gene: TRBD2
V gene: TRBV20-1
CDR3 protein: CSLRGTSATDTQYF
CDR3 DNA: TGCAGCCTTCGTGGGACTAGCGCCACAGATACGCAGTATTTT

clone size: few
J gene: TRBJ1-3
D gene: TRBD1
V gene: TRBV29-1
CDR3 protein: CSVSGTGCSGNTIYF
CDR3 DNA: TGCAGCGTTTCCGGGACAGGATGCTCTGGAAACACCATATATTTT

clone size: .
J gene: TRBJ1-3
D gene: .
V gene: TRBV19
CDR3 protein: CASSILWQGLSGNTIYF
CDR3 DNA: TGTGCCAGTAGTATTCTGTGGCAAGGGTTATCTGGAAACACCATATATTTT

clone size: .
J gene: TRBJ2-1
D gene: TRBD1
V gene: TRBV20-1
CDR3 protein: CSGLGTGTDEQFF
CDR3 DNA: TGCAGTGGCCTCGGGACAGGGACTGATGAGCAGTTCTTC

clone size: many
J gene: TRBJ2-7
D gene: TRBD2
V gene: TRBV27
CDR3 protein: CASSSRADWDYYEQYF
CDR3 DNA: TGTGCCAGCAGTTCCCGAGCGGACTGGGACTACTACGAGCAGTACTTC

clone size: .
J gene: TRBJ2-7
D gene: .
V gene: TRBV11-2
CDR3 protein: CASSLGGRGSYEQYF
CDR3 DNA: TGTGCCAGCAGCTTAGGAGGCAGGGGCTCCTACGAGCAGTACTTC

clone size: .
J gene: TRBJ2-4
D gene: TRBD1
V gene: TRBV19
CDR3 protein: CASSLTGTGANIQYF
CDR3 DNA: TGTGCCAGTAGTCTCACCGGGACAGGGGCGAACATTCAGTACTTC

clone size: many
J gene: TRBJ2-1
D gene: .
V gene: TRBV6-5
CDR3 protein: CASCASSYNEQFF
CDR3 DNA: TGTGCCAGCTGTGCTAGCTCCTACAATGAGCAGTTCTTC

clone size: few
J gene: TRBJ2-7
D gene: TRBD2
V gene: TRBV27
CDR3 protein: CASATSGDQEQYF
CDR3 DNA: TGTGCCAGTGCGACTAGCGGGGATCAAGAGCAGTACTTC

clone size: many
J gene: TRBJ1-1
D gene: .
V gene: TRBV7-2
CDR3 protein: CASSPITGMGTEAFF
CDR3 DNA: TGTGCCAGCAGCCCAATCACAGGGATGGGCACTGAAGCTTTCTTT

clone size: few
J gene: TRBJ2-3
D gene: .
V gene: TRBV28
CDR3 protein: CASSFSSSTDTQYF
CDR3 DNA: TGTGCCAGCAGTTTCAGTTCTAGCACAGATACGCAGTATTTT

clone size: .
J gene: TRBJ1-1
D gene: TRBD1
V gene: TRBV4-1
CDR3 protein: CASSPSTGDEAFF
CDR3 DNA: TGCGCCAGCAGCCCATCCACAGGGGATGAAGCTTTCTTT

clone size: many
J gene: TRBJ1-6
D gene: .
V gene: TRBV7-8
CDR3 protein: CASSLVNFLESSYNSPLHF
CDR3 DNA: TGTGCCAGCAGCTTAGTAAATTTTTTGGAGAGCTCCTATAATTCACCCCTCCACTTT

clone size: .
J gene: TRBJ2-6
D gene: TRBD1
V gene: TRBV11-2
CDR3 protein: CASSPPADRVGGANVLTF
CDR3 DNA: TGTGCCAGCAGCCCTCCAGCCGACAGGGTTGGTGGGGCCAACGTCCTGACTTTC

clone size: many
J gene: TRBJ2-7
D gene: TRBD2
V gene: TRBV27
CDR3 protein: CASSSLLTGAGLAGGKAYF
CDR3 DNA: TGTGCCAGCAGTTCGCTCCTGACAGGGGCCGGACTAGCGGGAGGGAAGGCGTACTTC

clone size: .
J gene: TRBJ2-7
D gene: .
V gene: TRBV25-1
CDR3 protein: CASSEWNGGDEQYF
CDR3 DNA: TGTGCCAGCAGTGAATGGAACGGAGGGGACGAGCAGTACTTC